The clone carrying this T cell receptor (beta chain) is judged medium-sized (0.01 to 0.1%). This entry is derived from a study of T cell repertoires in aging, cancer and after chemotherapy. Amplification of TCR beta used genomic DNA extracted from peripheral blood. CDR3 length: 11 residues. Germline lookup yields CDR1 MNHEY and CDR2 SVGAGI. Trimming took 7 bases from V and 10 from J, leaving 13 bases between them. Rearranged V-D-J TRB sequences were amplified with a mixed TRB-A/B primer pool. From the multiplex PCR reads, TCRdb called clonotypes with MiXCR, one entry per CDR3 protein. The sample includes some 2,500 distinct CDR3 sequences, around 36% of them seen just once.

This clonotype was obtained from a human donor with a solid tumor. The chain combines TRBV6-5 with TRBJ1-1; a weak D match, TRBD1 (6 bases). The source material was blood. The CDR3 DNA reads TGTGCCAGCATAGGGGGGGTTTCAGCTTTCTTT. Its translation: CASIGGVSAFF.